This T cell receptor beta chain came from a study of cytotoxic CD8 clonotypes in ibrutinib-treated CLL. Across the study: Mean yields were 255,043 productive templates and 94,082 productive rearrangements per sample. Study-level results: At progression, clonality fell back toward baseline after rising at ibrutinib response. Few clonotypes were public, and these shrank or held steady under treatment.

Germline CDR1 is SGHNT and CDR2 is YENEEA. The trim removed 8 bases at V and 6 bases at J, leaving 6 bases unmatched. CDR3 length equals 13 residues. Turning to this clone: Its specificity is unknown.

Targeted sequencing depth ranged from 1 in 200,000 to 1 in 1 million T cells. The repertoire was sequenced with immunoSEQ multiplex PCR; TCRdb's copy has only in-frame clones and lacks some. The profile covers roughly 9,000 clones, with 60% to 80% appearing a single time and roughly 35% taken by the ten largest. J is TRBJ2-2 and V is TRBV11-3; TRBD2 agrees at 7 bases. The sample was PBMCs, taken before ibrutinib treatment. This TCR was sampled from a human donor with chronic lymphocytic leukemia. The CDR3 spells CASSTGGPGELFF. CDR3 nucleotide sequence: TGTGCCAGCTCTACGGGGGGTCCCGGGGAGCTGTTTTTT.